Listed here are 5 T cell receptor beta chains from one sample, sequenced in a study of T cell clonotyping in hematopoietic cell transplantation. Using immunoSEQ multiplex PCR, the repertoire was profiled, and TCRdb retains in-frame clones only, with some absent. The repertoire has over 25,000 clones, about 94% of them found once; the top ten carry over 8.5%. The material was PBMCs, obtained 100 days after allogeneic stem cell transplant. The receptors originated from a female patient aged 45 to 65 who had an allogeneic stem cell transplant from a related donor, so the T cells may come from the graft donor. Some clones in this sample may be carry-over from other donors' samples.

The genes are TRBV5-5 and TRBJ2-5; D remains unclear. This CDR3 comprises 13 residues. Per germline, CDR1 SGHKS and CDR2 YYEKEE (reference sequence). Trimming cost V 4 bases and J 5 bases, with 12 bases left between them. CDR3 residues: CASSLGWWETQYF. The CDR3, as DNA: TGTGCCAGCAGCCTCGGATGGTGGGAGACCCAGTACTTC.

V is TRBV11-1 and J is TRBJ2-3; D gene ambiguous. The CDR3 loop spans 13 amino acids. Trimming cost V 3 bases and J 4 bases, with 8 bases left between them. The germline gives CDR1 SGHAT, CDR2 FQDESV (reference sequence). CDR3 coding DNA: TGTGCCAGCAGCTTGTCCGGCCCAGATACGCAGTATTTT. It yields the protein CASSLSGPDTQYF.

This sequence joins TRBV7-9 and TRBJ2-3, with 11 bases lining up with TRBD2. The CDR3 is 14 amino acids. V was pared by 6 bases and J by 5 bases, with 4 bases of the junction left unmatched. CDR1 and CDR2 from the germline V gene are SEHNR and FQNEAQ (reference sequence). The CDR3 spells CASSPGLAGDTQYF. CDR3 sequence (DNA): TGTGCCAGCAGTCCAGGACTAGCGGGAGATACGCAGTATTTT. Looking up the rest from reference TRBV7-9 and TRBJ2-3 gives the full variable domain: DTGVSQNPRHKITKRGQNVTFRCDPISEHNRLYWYRQTLGQGPEFLTYFQNEAQLEKSRLLSDRFSAERPKGSFSTLEIQRTEQGDSAMYLCASSPGLAGDTQYFGPGTRLTVL.

V and J are TRBV14 and TRBJ1-2; no clear D. Germline values: CDR1 SGHDN, CDR2 FVKESK. The V end was cut by 0 bases, the J end by 5 bases, with 10 bases between. The CDR3 sequence is 14 residues long. Written as DNA, the CDR3 is TGTGCCAGCAGCCAAGATAGAACAGTATATGGCTACACCTTC. Its protein product is CASSQDRTVYGYTF.

This clone has only one observation. This sequence joins TRBV7-9 and TRBJ1-1; D ambiguous. The CDR3 has 13 residues. Germline values: CDR1 SEHNR, CDR2 FQNEAQ (reference sequence). With 2 bases removed from V and 1 base from J, the gap between germline ends came to 5 bases. CDR3 sequence (DNA): TGTGCCAGCAGCTTAAACAGGAACACTGAAGCTTTCTTT. This gives the protein CASSLNRNTEAFF.